This TCR beta chain originates from a study of human T cells and chemical hapten exposure. For the study at large: For the roughly 25-week duration of the study, patients were given weekly doses of diphenylcyclopropenone on the scalp. DPC 0.01% went on the upper back by patch test, with reading at 6 days.

Treatment in this sample: therapeutic diphenylcyclopropenone sensitization with weekly scalp DPC. Total RNA was isolated from whole blood that had not been fractionated. During construction of the library, unique molecular identifiers were attached to individual cDNA molecules for quantitative, reproducible TCR counting. TCRdb reprocessed the reads via MiXCR and lists one record per CDR3 protein. In the table there are fewer than 2,000 distinct CDR3 sequences, 53% of which are singletons. CDR3 length equals 16 residues. Germline V gives CDR1 SQVTM, CDR2 ANQGSEA. Trimming shortened V by 5 bases and J by 1 base, and 20 bases separated the two germline ends.

The sample in question was whole blood, obtained before DPC sensitization or 2, 6, or about 24 weeks after (not recorded which). The V call is TRBV29-1, the J call TRBJ2-5; no clear D gene. This receptor was obtained from an adult with alopecia areata. Some clones in this sample may be carry-over from other donors' samples. This table probably holds off-target reads from a library built for another chain. DNA for the CDR3: TGCAGCGTTTACTCCCCCCCCAACGAGGCCCAAGAGACCCAGTACTTC. It specifies CSVYSPPNEAQETQYF. Full variable domain (missing parts from reference TRBV29-1 and TRBJ2-5): SAVISQKPSRDICQRGTSLTIQCQVDSQVTMMFWYRQQPGQSLTLIATANQGSEATYESGFVIDKFPISRPNLTFSTLTVSNMSPEDSSIYLCSVYSPPNEAQETQYFGPGTRLLVL.